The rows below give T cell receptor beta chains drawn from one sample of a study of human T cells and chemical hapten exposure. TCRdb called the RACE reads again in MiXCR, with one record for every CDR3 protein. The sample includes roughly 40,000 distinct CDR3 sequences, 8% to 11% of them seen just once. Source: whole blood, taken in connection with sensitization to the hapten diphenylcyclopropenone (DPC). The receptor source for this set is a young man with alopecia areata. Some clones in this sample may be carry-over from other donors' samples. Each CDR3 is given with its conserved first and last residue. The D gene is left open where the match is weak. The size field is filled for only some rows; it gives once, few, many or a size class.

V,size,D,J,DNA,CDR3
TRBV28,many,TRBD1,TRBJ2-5,TGTGCCAGCAGGGGGACAGGCCGGGAGACCCAGTACTTC,CASRGTGRETQYF
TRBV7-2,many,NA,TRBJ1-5,TGTGCCAGCGGCACAGGGTTCAATCAGCCCCAGCATTTT,CASGTGFNQPQHF
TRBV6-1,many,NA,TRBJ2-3,TGTGCCAGCAACACCTATCGGGGGGCGGGTGGAGATACGCAGTATTTT,CASNTYRGAGGDTQYF
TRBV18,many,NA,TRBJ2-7,TGTGCCAGCTCATACAGGAGGGGTGACGAGCAGTACTTC,CASSYRRGDEQYF
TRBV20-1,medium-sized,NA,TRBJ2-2,TGCAGTGCTAGAGATCCAGGGGTGGACACCGGGGAGCTGTTTTTT,CSARDPGVDTGELFF
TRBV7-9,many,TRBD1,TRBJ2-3,TGTGCCAGCAGCTTCGACAGGGTGACAGATACGCAGTATTTT,CASSFDRVTDTQYF
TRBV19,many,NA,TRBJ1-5,TGTGCCAGTAGTATAGCACACGGTAGCAATCAGCCCCAGCATTTT,CASSIAHGSNQPQHF
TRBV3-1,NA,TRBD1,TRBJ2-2,TGTGCCAGCAGAGAACAGGGGGGTAGTAACACCGGGGAGCTGTTTTTT,CASREQGGSNTGELFF
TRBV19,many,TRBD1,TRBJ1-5,TGTGCCAGTAATCTCGGGACAGGGGGCAATCAGCCCCAGCATTTT,CASNLGTGGNQPQHF
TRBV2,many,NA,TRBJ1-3,TGTGCCAGCAGTGAAGAGTGGAGGGCCACCATATATTTT,CASSEEWRATIYF
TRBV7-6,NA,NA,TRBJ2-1,TGTGCCAGCAGCTTTAGGTCCCAATCCTACAATGAGCAGTTCTTC,CASSFRSQSYNEQFF
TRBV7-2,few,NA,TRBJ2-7,TGTGCCAGCAGCGGGGCCTCCCTGGAGCAGTACTTC,CASSGASLEQYF
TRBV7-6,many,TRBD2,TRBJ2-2,TGTGCCAGCAGCCTGGGACTAGCGGTCGGGGAGCTGTTTTTT,CASSLGLAVGELFF
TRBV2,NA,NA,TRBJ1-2,TGTGCCAGTCCACATAAGAACTATGGCTACACCTTC,CASPHKNYGYTF
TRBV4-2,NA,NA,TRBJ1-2,TGTGCCAGCAGCCAAGTTGCCCTTGGCTACACCTTC,CASSQVALGYTF
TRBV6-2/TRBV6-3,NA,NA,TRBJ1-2,TGTGTCAGCACCCAGGGATACTATGGCTACACCTTC,CVSTQGYYGYTF